This entry features one T cell receptor (beta chain) sequence. Its target antigen remains unknown. Per-base quality was not reported, and no clone a single base away is much larger than it. Between the V and J ends, shortened by 5 bases and 6 bases respectively, the junction contains 10 bases. From a lookup of the germline V gene, CDR1 and CDR2 are SNHLY and FYNNEI. The CDR3 has 12 amino acids, counting the end cysteine and phenylalanine. The only DNA kept is the CDR3, 36 bases in frame from the first base. Collaborating institutions collected whole blood in K2EDTA tubes following their own protocols. Collaborator samples were shipped for TCRbeta analysis as frozen whole blood, isolated PBMCs, or DNA extracted from either sample type. This specimen belongs to a study of blood T cell repertoires in COVID-19 (dated by TCRdb to between 2020 and 2021). Some background on the complete study: Samples from collaborators originated in the United States, Italy and Spain and spanned both the acute and convalescent phases of COVID-19. The material from the prospective study consisted of cDNA or gDNA derived from T cells, B-cell-depleted T cells, or PBMCs. Deeply sampled blood TCRbeta repertoires from subjects exposed to, actively infected with, or recovered from COVID-19 were included in the dataset. A freely available public database, intended as a resource for researchers studying the immune response to SARS-CoV-2, is where the repertoires were released. Samples came from the ongoing ImmuneRACE study (first 160 participants) plus 1,254 subjects from 6 global collaborators. Sample metadata almost always included a de-identified subject ID, COVID-19 status, age in years and sex. HLA class I and class II types, where available, came from metadata supplied by the sample provider rather than from assay-based typing.

What the research found in general, with its limitations: Clinical and demographic metadata were provided uncurated, with the amount varying by source and participant.

TCRbeta CDR3 regions were amplified from genomic DNA using the immunoSEQ Assay, a bias-controlled multiplex PCR. On the authors' methods: The number of nucleated cells in each sample was estimated from the amplification of reference gene primers within the assay. To quantify the absolute abundance of each unique TCRbeta CDR3 rearrangement, sequence reads were collapsed and filtered. For each sample, productive Simpson clonality was calculated as the square root of Simpson's diversity index over productive rearrangements. TCRdb mirrors the immuneACCESS table, restricted to in-frame sequences. Some clones are absent from its copies; in checked studies, under half trace to an unresolved V gene, and the reason for the others is unknown. V, J and clone size were drawn from that table, and D and trimming were deduced from the DNA. The sample table contains 150,000 or so clones; only one count was recorded for approximately 80% of them. The ten largest make up more than 7% of the sample.

This sequence was found in a human donor with acute or convalescent COVID-19. The donor label of this sample is uncertain. The specimen was peripheral blood. The rearranged chain carries TRBV2 and TRBJ1-1, and the D gene may be TRBD1, 6 bases matching. The bases are TGTGCCAGCAGTTTAGGGGGAGCTGAAGCTTTCTTT. Its amino acids are CASSLGGAEAFF.